The T cell receptor (beta chain) under discussion was sequenced for a study of T cell responses to AZD1222 COVID-19 vaccine. In germline, CDR1 is SGDLS, CDR2 YYNGEE. V lost 3 bases and J lost 3; bases outside the gene matches: 12. The CDR3 contains 19 residues. TCRdb's copy holds only in-frame clones and misses some; the assay was immunoSEQ multiplex PCR. Among about 130,000 clones listed, approximately 90% were seen once. This TCR came from an adult in good health. The chain uses TRBV9 and TRBJ2-3; 14 positions agree with TRBD2. The specimen was peripheral blood, collected on day 0 of AZD1222 vaccination. CDR3 amino acids: CASSEGLGLAGGKTDTQYF. CDR3 bases: TGTGCCAGCAGCGAGGGCCTAGGACTAGCGGGGGGTAAAACAGATACGCAGTATTTT.